These T cell receptor beta chains were read from a single sample in a study of T cells in Graves' hyperthyroidism and ophthalmopathy. TCRdb analysed the multiplex PCR reads with MiXCR anew, one entry per CDR3 protein. Of roughly 560,000 distinct CDR3 sequences in the sample, approximately 14% were seen once. The sequenced sample was blood. These receptors originate from a woman aged 40 to 49 with Graves' ophthalmopathy. The CDR3 runs from the conserved cysteine through the conserved F or W. A D gene is named only where the DNA matches it firmly. Some rows mark clone size as missing; the rest say once, few, many or name a class of expanded clone.

j_call | clone_size | v_call | d_call | cdr3_aa | cdr3_nt
TRBJ2-4 | many | TRBV6-2/TRBV6-3 | TRBD2 | CASSGTSGAKNIQYF | TGTGCCAGCAGTGGAACTAGCGGAGCCAAAAACATTCAGTACTTC
TRBJ1-5 | few | TRBV4-1 | NA | CASSQDIVERINQPQHF | TGCGCCAGCAGCCAAGATATTGTGGAGAGGATAAATCAGCCCCAGCATTTT
TRBJ1-5 | many | TRBV24-1 | NA | CATSDSGNQPQHF | TGTGCCACCAGTGATTCAGGCAATCAGCCCCAGCATTTT
TRBJ2-7 | few | TRBV28 | TRBD2 | CASSLTGGSPYEQYF | TGTGCCAGCAGTTTAACGGGAGGGTCCCCCTACGAGCAGTACTTC
TRBJ2-5 | few | TRBV12-3/TRBV12-4 | NA | CASSPDPSGVWTQYF | TGTGCCAGCAGCCCTGACCCCTCGGGGGTATGGACCCAGTACTTC
TRBJ2-7 | many | TRBV9 | NA | CASSVGGVSYEQYF | TGTGCCAGCAGCGTAGGCGGGGTATCCTACGAGCAGTACTTC
TRBJ1-2 | many | TRBV6-5 | TRBD1 | CASSYSRGQTNYGYTF | TGTGCCAGCAGTTACTCGAGGGGACAGACTAACTATGGCTACACCTTC
TRBJ2-5 | many | TRBV7-6 | TRBD2 | CASSLPLAGAGETQYF | TGTGCCAGCAGCTTGCCGCTAGCGGGAGCAGGAGAGACCCAGTACTTC
TRBJ1-2 | NA | TRBV18 | TRBD1 | CASSPEDREGYYGYTF | TGTGCCAGCTCACCAGAAGACAGGGAAGGGTACTATGGCTACACCTTC
TRBJ2-5 | many | TRBV6-2/TRBV6-3 | TRBD2 | CASSYRDYQETQYF | TGTGCCAGCAGTTACCGGGACTATCAAGAGACCCAGTACTTC
TRBJ1-2 | many | TRBV7-8 | NA | CASSSRGPYGYTF | TGTGCCAGCAGCTCACGGGGCCCTTATGGCTACACCTTC
TRBJ2-1 | NA | TRBV28 | NA | CASSYRAGDEQFF | TGTGCCAGCAGTTACAGGGCTGGCGATGAGCAGTTCTTC
TRBJ1-2 | many | TRBV11-2 | NA | CASSLADGPNYGYTF | TGTGCCAGCAGCTTAGCTGATGGCCCTAACTATGGCTACACCTTC
TRBJ1-5 | many | TRBV28 | NA | CASSFGRYQPQHF | TGTGCCAGCAGTTTCGGAAGGTACCAGCCCCAGCATTTT
TRBJ1-1 | NA | TRBV6-1 | NA | CASLGPGHKNTEAFF | TGTGCCAGCCTAGGACCGGGACACAAGAACACTGAAGCTTTCTTT
TRBJ1-3 | many | TRBV15 | TRBD1 | CATSQLQGASGNTIYF | TGTGCCACCAGTCAGCTCCAGGGGGCCTCTGGAAACACCATATATTTT
TRBJ1-5 | many | TRBV6-2/TRBV6-3 | NA | CASSSEHSNQPQHF | TGTGCCAGCAGTTCCGAGCATAGCAATCAGCCCCAGCATTTT
TRBJ1-5 | NA | TRBV12-3/TRBV12-4 | NA | CASSPGPHQPQHF | TGTGCCAGCAGTCCAGGCCCTCATCAGCCCCAGCATTTT
TRBJ1-2 | many | TRBV12-3/TRBV12-4 | NA | CASSSSLDGYTF | TGTGCCAGCAGCTCGAGTCTTGATGGCTACACCTTC
TRBJ1-1 | NA | TRBV6-5 | NA | CASSYSLTFTNTEAFF | TGTGCCAGCAGTTACTCTCTGACGTTTACGAACACTGAAGCTTTCTTT
TRBJ2-3 | many | TRBV4-2 | NA | CASSHIGGTDTQYF | TGTGCCAGCAGCCATATAGGGGGCACAGATACGCAGTATTTT
TRBJ1-1 | many | TRBV4-1 | NA | CASSIRSDTEAFF | TGCGCCAGCAGCATACGCAGTGACACTGAAGCTTTCTTT
TRBJ2-7 | many | TRBV6-2/TRBV6-3 | TRBD1 | CASSKGVRRTGGHEQYF | TGTGCCAGCAGTAAAGGAGTCCGTCGGACAGGGGGCCACGAGCAGTACTTC
TRBJ1-5 | many | TRBV6-1 | TRBD1 | CASTTLGQGNWPQHF | TGTGCCAGCACCACATTGGGACAGGGGAATTGGCCCCAGCATTTT
TRBJ2-5 | many | TRBV19 | NA | CASSPSRPGAETQYF | TGTGCCAGTAGTCCCTCTCGTCCAGGGGCTGAGACCCAGTACTTC
TRBJ2-2 | many | TRBV12-3/TRBV12-4 | NA | CASSLTAPNTGELFF | TGTGCCAGCAGCCTGACTGCTCCGAACACCGGGGAGCTGTTTTTT
TRBJ2-2 | many | TRBV6-2/TRBV6-3 | NA | CASSPAVAGELFF | TGTGCCAGCAGTCCCGCGGTGGCCGGGGAGCTGTTTTTT
TRBJ1-2 | many | TRBV20-1 | NA | CSANPGDYGYTF | TGCAGTGCTAACCCAGGGGACTATGGCTACACCTTC
TRBJ1-5 | few | TRBV28 | NA | CASRQIQESSNQPQHF | TGTGCCAGCAGGCAGATACAGGAGTCGAGCAATCAGCCCCAGCATTTT
TRBJ2-7 | many | TRBV20-1 | NA | CSAQGSYEQYF | TGCAGTGCTCAAGGATCCTACGAGCAGTACTTC
TRBJ1-2 | many | TRBV4-2 | NA | CASSQDIEGFHYGYTF | TGTGCCAGCAGCCAAGATATCGAAGGGTTTCACTATGGCTACACCTTC
TRBJ2-7 | many | TRBV11-2 | NA | CASSSQASDSYYEQYF | TGTGCCAGCAGCTCTCAGGCCTCCGACAGCTACTACGAGCAGTACTTC
TRBJ2-5 | NA | TRBV10-3 | NA | CAISETGMETQYF | TGTGCCATCAGTGAGACAGGGATGGAGACCCAGTACTTC
TRBJ1-1 | many | TRBV6-1 | NA | CASRPQGGTEAFF | TGTGCCAGCAGACCTCAGGGAGGCACTGAAGCTTTCTTT
TRBJ1-4 | once | TRBV9 | NA | CASSVEGQINEKLFF | TGTGCCAGCAGCGTAGAGGGACAAATAAATGAAAAACTGTTTTTT
TRBJ2-2 | many | TRBV6-5 | TRBD1 | CASSYSIPQGASGELFF | TGTGCCAGCAGTTACTCGATCCCCCAGGGGGCGTCCGGGGAGCTGTTTTTT
TRBJ1-2 | once | TRBV4-1 | NA | CASSRFLLYGGQSYGYTF | TGCGCCAGCAGCCGATTTCTCTTATACGGGGGGCAAAGCTATGGCTACACCTTC
TRBJ2-7 | NA | TRBV4-2 | NA | CASNQETRSYEQYF | TGTGCCAGCAACCAAGAGACACGGAGCTACGAGCAGTACTTC
TRBJ2-7 | NA | TRBV27 | TRBD2 | CASSLSGLPTHEQYF | TGTGCCAGCAGTTTATCGGGACTACCGACCCACGAGCAGTACTTC
TRBJ1-1 | many | TRBV19 | NA | CASRTGYRTNTEAFF | TGTGCCAGTCGTACAGGTTACAGGACGAACACTGAAGCTTTCTTT
TRBJ2-3 | many | TRBV6-6 | TRBD1 | CASMGTGGLYTQYF | TGTGCCAGCATGGGGACAGGGGGCTTGTATACGCAGTATTTT
TRBJ1-3 | many | TRBV29-1 | NA | CSVVQRDSGNTIYF | TGCAGCGTGGTCCAGAGGGACTCTGGAAACACCATATATTTT
TRBJ2-7 | few | TRBV7-9 | TRBD2 | CASSSGLAITYEQYF | TGTGCCAGCAGCTCGGGACTAGCGATAACCTACGAGCAGTACTTC
TRBJ1-2 | many | TRBV28 | NA | CASISRDAARYGYTF | TGTGCCAGCATCAGTCGGGACGCTGCAAGATATGGCTACACCTTC
TRBJ2-7 | many | TRBV12-3/TRBV12-4 | NA | CASSFYGSGPSYEQYF | TGTGCCAGCAGTTTTTATGGGTCGGGACCCTCCTACGAGCAGTACTTC
TRBJ1-2 | many | TRBV12-5 | TRBD1 | CASGLVGGTGRSYGYTF | TGTGCTAGTGGTTTGGTAGGCGGGACAGGCCGATCTTATGGCTACACCTTC
TRBJ1-3 | NA | TRBV29-1 | NA | CSVEEGKRSSGNTIYF | TGCAGCGTTGAGGAGGGTAAAAGGAGCTCTGGAAACACCATATATTTT